The 19 T cell receptor beta chains below all came from one sample that was sequenced in a study of molecular identifiers for immune sequencing clone quantification listed by TCRdb under 2018. The library was produced with PCR. The instrument was an Illumina HiSeq 4000. The public reads were run again by TCRdb, first through fastp at Q25 and then through MiXCR, and only productive beta chains were kept. Records with the same CDR3 protein are collapsed into one entry carrying the most frequent genes and DNA. In this sample the table shows 350,000 or so distinct CDR3 sequences, 20% to 25% of which occur a single time. The biggest ten clones account for roughly 0.8% of the sample. The specimen was naive CD8+ T cells from blood, with Jurkat cell RNA spiked in. The cell subset or site label here, explained by the study, means: FACS-sorted CD8+CD4-CCR7+CD45RA+ naive T cells. The receptors come from a human donor in good health. Some libraries in this study had Jurkat cell RNA spiked in.

The V call is TRBV30, the J call TRBJ1-4; 7 positions match TRBD1. The CDR3 runs 15 residues. V lost 0 bases and J lost 7; bases outside the gene matches: 8. Germline lookup yields CDR1 GTSNPN and CDR2 SVGIG (reference sequence). CDR3: CAWSVLLDRSEKLFF. The CDR3 DNA is TGTGCCTGGAGTGTACTGTTGGACAGGAGTGAAAAACTGTTTTTT.

This clonotype was seen only a few times. This rearrangement joins TRBV11-3 to TRBJ1-4; no clear D. The germline V and J ends were trimmed by 2 bases and 0 bases, with 7 bases remaining between them. CDR1 and CDR2 (germline): SGHNT, YENEEA. The CDR3 has 15 amino acids. CDR3 sequence: CASSLSDTTNEKLFF. CDR3 nucleotides: TGTGCCAGCAGCTTATCGGATACAACTAATGAAAAACTGTTTTTT. Combining the CDR3 with reference TRBV11-3 and TRBJ1-4 gives the whole variable domain EAGVVQSPRYKIIEKKQPVAFWCNPISGHNTLYWYLQNLGQGPELLIRYENEEAVDDSQLPKDRFSAERLKGVDSTLKIQPAELGDSAVYLCASSLSDTTNEKLFFGSGTQLSVL.

This clonotype occurred a few times. V and J are TRBV20-1 and TRBJ2-7; D is ambiguous. The CDR3 has 11 amino acids. Germline V gene sequence: CDR1 DFQATT, CDR2 SNEGSKA (reference sequence). Trimming stripped 5 bases from V and 6 bases from J, with 11 bases between. The CDR3 nucleotides read TGCAGTGCTTCCCGGGTGGGCGAGCAGTACTTC. Translation gives CSASRVGEQYF.

This clonotype was found many times. V and J are TRBV27 and TRBJ1-1; perhaps TRBD1 as D (5 bases). Trimming shortened V by 2 bases and J by 1 base, and 11 bases separated the two germline ends. Germline CDR1 and CDR2: MNHEY and SMNVEV (reference sequence). The length of the CDR3 is 15 residues. The CDR3 reads CASSLSGHPNTEAFF. DNA for the CDR3: TGTGCCAGCAGTTTAAGTGGACACCCGAACACTGAAGCTTTCTTT.

This clonotype was seen repeatedly, ten times or more. J is TRBJ2-6 and V is TRBV4-2; D is perhaps TRBD1 (6 bases). The length of the CDR3 is 13 residues. CDR1 and CDR2 from the germline V gene are LGHNA and YNFKEQ. V was shortened by 9 bases and J by 2 bases, with 8 bases between the two germline ends. CDR3 sequence reads: CASGGTGANVLTF. The CDR3 nucleotides read TGTGCCAGTGGGGGCACTGGGGCCAACGTCCTGACTTTC.

Points on this clonotype: This may be a read error, as it is one base from a much larger clone. The rearrangement uses TRBV28 and TRBJ2-7, with TRBD2 as a possible D gene (5 bases). Trimming took off 2 bases at V and 0 bases at J, with 14 bases between the two ends. From germline, CDR1 is MDHEN and CDR2 SYDVKM. There are 16 residues in the CDR3. The CDR3 DNA reads as TGTGCCAGCAGTTTACGTCCTTGCACTAGCTCCTACGAGCAGTACTTC. Its translation is CASSLRPCTSSYEQYF.

A note on this clonotype: A much larger clone is a single base away; this may be a read error. V and J are TRBV7-2 and TRBJ1-1, with D possibly being TRBD1 (5 bases). Germline V gene data show CDR1 as SGHTA and CDR2 as FQGNSA. The CDR3 spans 15 residues. The CDR3: CAGSLGPLMNTEAFF. CDR3 coding DNA: TGTGCCGGCAGCTTGGGACCGCTCATGAACACTGAAGCTTTCTTT. The variable domain in full, with the rest retrieved from reference TRBV7-2 and TRBJ1-1, is GAGVSQSPSNKVTEKGKDVELRCDPISGHTALYWYRQSLGQGLEFLIYFQGNSAPDKSGLPSDRFSAERTGGSVSTLTIQRTQQEDSAVYLCAGSLGPLMNTEAFFGQGTRLTVV.

This clonotype was seen at least ten times. The chain is built from TRBV20-1 and TRBJ2-3, with D tentatively TRBD1 (6 bases). Trimming left V 1 base short and J 2 bases short, with 10 bases between. Germline assignment: CDR1 DFQATT and CDR2 SNEGSKA (reference sequence). This CDR3 is built from 14 residues. CDR3 DNA sequence: TGCAGTGCTAGAGGGGACACCCACACAGATACGCAGTATTTT. Translating gives CSARGDTHTDTQYF.

This clonotype was picked up many times. The chain has TRBV29-1 and TRBJ2-2, with D tentatively TRBD1 or TRBD2 (5 bases each). This CDR3 contains 13 residues. Germline V gene sequence: CDR1 SQVTM, CDR2 ANQGSEA. Trimming removed 7 bases from V and 6 bases from J, with 15 bases in between. CDR3: CSAAGARSGELFF. In DNA, the CDR3 is TGCAGCGCTGCCGGGGCGCGGTCCGGGGAGCTGTTTTTT.

This clonotype came up a few times. This rearrangement joins TRBV7-3 to TRBJ1-1; TRBD1 matches 8 bases. Looked up from germline, CDR1 is SGHTA and CDR2 is FQGTGA. Trimming removed 5 bases from V and 5 bases from J; junction bases left unmatched: 13. The CDR3 is made up of 16 amino acids. The CDR3 region is CASSPDRGGAVTEAFF. CDR3 nucleotides: TGTGCCAGCAGCCCCGACAGGGGTGGGGCGGTAACTGAAGCTTTCTTT.

This clonotype was detected many times. This chain connects TRBV11-2 to TRBJ1-5; D unresolved. The CDR3 totals 13 residues. V was pared by 5 bases and J by 4 bases, with 9 bases between. CDR1 is SGHAT and CDR2 is FQNNGV in the germline V gene. The CDR3 protein is CASSHGPNQPQHF. DNA for the CDR3: TGTGCCAGCAGCCATGGACCAAATCAGCCCCAGCATTTT. The entire variable domain, with the rest obtained from reference TRBV11-2 and TRBJ1-5, is as follows: EAGVAQSPRYKIIEKRQSVAFWCNPISGHATLYWYQQILGQGPKLLIQFQNNGVVDDSQLPKDRFSAERLKGVDSTLKIQPAKLEDSAVYLCASSHGPNQPQHFGDGTRLSIL.

This clonotype was recorded many times. The rearrangement joins TRBV7-9 to TRBJ1-1; no firm D call. With 3 bases removed from V and 3 bases from J, the gap between germline ends came to 5 bases. Germline CDR1 and CDR2: SEHNR and FQNEAQ (reference sequence). The CDR3 consists of 12 residues. The CDR3 DNA follows: TGTGCCAGCAGCTTTTTCGACACTGAAGCTTTCTTT. Protein: CASSFFDTEAFF.

The sample holds many counts of this clonotype. The chain couples TRBV25-1 to TRBJ2-7, with 10 bases aligning to TRBD2. The CDR3 covers 15 residues. The germline gives CDR1 MGHDK, CDR2 SYGVNS. J gave up 3 bases and V 0 bases, and 2 bases lay outside the gene matches. The CDR3: CASSEYTSGIYEQYF. CDR3 sequence (DNA): TGTGCCAGCAGTGAATATACTAGCGGGATCTACGAGCAGTACTTC.

This clonotype was found many times. The chain is built from TRBV7-9 and TRBJ2-7; 7 nucleotides align to TRBD2. This CDR3 contains 13 residues. With 7 bases clipped from V and 6 bases from J, the junction kept 9 bases outside the gene matches. Looked up from germline, CDR1 is SEHNR and CDR2 is FQNEAQ (reference sequence). The CDR3, as DNA: TGTGCCAGCACCCGCGGGGGAGGGGTCGAGCAGTACTTC. This translates into CASTRGGGVEQYF.

This clonotype was seen repeatedly, ten times or more. The V gene is TRBV3-1, the J gene TRBJ2-7; D unresolved. The CDR3 loop spans 14 amino acids. The V end lost 4 bases, the J end lost 2 bases, and 12 bases lay between the germline ends. Per the germline V gene, CDR1 is LGHDT and CDR2 is YNNKEL (reference sequence). CDR3 residues: CASSPGPTAYEQYF. The CDR3 nucleotides read TGTGCCAGCAGCCCCGGGCCCACAGCCTACGAGCAGTACTTC.

V gene TRBV2 combines with J gene TRBJ2-5; 9 bases fit TRBD2. V trimming: 6 bases; J trimming: 1 base; junction bases outside the gene matches: 9. The CDR3 has 16 residues. Per the germline V gene, CDR1 is SNHLY and CDR2 is FYNNEI. CDR3 sequence (DNA): TGTGCCAGCAGAGCCTTAGCGGGGGACCCCCAAGAGACCCAGTACTTC. The encoded protein is CASRALAGDPQETQYF.

The rearrangement links TRBV12-3 or TRBV12-4 to TRBJ2-1, with TRBD2 identical over 10 bases. CDR3 length: 16 residues. With V trimmed by 7 bases and J by 3 bases, 9 bases remained unmatched. DNA for the CDR3: TGTGCCAGCAAACGACCCGGGACTAGCGACTACAATGAGCAGTTCTTC. Translation gives CASKRPGTSDYNEQFF.

This clonotype occurred many times. J is TRBJ1-1 and V is TRBV7-2; D unresolved. This CDR3 is built from 14 residues. The germline V and J ends were trimmed by 5 bases and 0 bases, with 10 bases remaining between them. Germline V gene data show CDR1 as SGHTA and CDR2 as FQGNSA. The CDR3 region is CASSGSDLNTEAFF. The CDR3 coding sequence is TGTGCCAGCAGCGGATCGGACCTGAACACTGAAGCTTTCTTT.

This clonotype was counted ten times or more. The chain uses TRBV2 and TRBJ2-7, with D perhaps being TRBD1 or TRBD2 (5 bases each). Germline V lookup: CDR1 SNHLY, CDR2 FYNNEI. The CDR3 extends over 14 amino acids. Trimming took 0 bases from V and 3 from J, leaving 9 bases between them. CDR3 residues: CASSEAYGGYEQYF. The CDR3 DNA reads as TGTGCCAGCAGTGAAGCCTATGGGGGCTACGAGCAGTACTTC.